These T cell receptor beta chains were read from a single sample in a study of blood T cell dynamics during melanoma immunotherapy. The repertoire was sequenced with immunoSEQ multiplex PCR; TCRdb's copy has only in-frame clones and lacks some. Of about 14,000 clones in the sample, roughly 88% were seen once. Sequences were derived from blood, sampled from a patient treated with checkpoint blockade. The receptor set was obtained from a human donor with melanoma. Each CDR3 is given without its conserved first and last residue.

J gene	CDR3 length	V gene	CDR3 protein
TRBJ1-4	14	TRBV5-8	ASSRARGQGGEKLF
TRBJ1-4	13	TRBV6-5	ASSPTGIGHEKLF
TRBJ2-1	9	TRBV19	ASSNRGQQF
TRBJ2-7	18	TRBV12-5	ASGLGRNHLGQGGGYEQY
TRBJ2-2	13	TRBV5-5	ASSRTSKHTGELF
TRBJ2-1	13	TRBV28	ASMNRVLSYNEQF
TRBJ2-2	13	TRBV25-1	ASRTGTVNTGELF
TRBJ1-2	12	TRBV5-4	ASSLVDTSYGYT
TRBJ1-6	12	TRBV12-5	ASGAGTGNSPLH
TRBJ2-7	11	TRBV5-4	ASSLDRSHEQY
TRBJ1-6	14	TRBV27	ASSLPTGSPQEALH
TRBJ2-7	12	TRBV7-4	ASGYAKRDCEQY
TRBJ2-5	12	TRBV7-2	ASSLVRGQETQY